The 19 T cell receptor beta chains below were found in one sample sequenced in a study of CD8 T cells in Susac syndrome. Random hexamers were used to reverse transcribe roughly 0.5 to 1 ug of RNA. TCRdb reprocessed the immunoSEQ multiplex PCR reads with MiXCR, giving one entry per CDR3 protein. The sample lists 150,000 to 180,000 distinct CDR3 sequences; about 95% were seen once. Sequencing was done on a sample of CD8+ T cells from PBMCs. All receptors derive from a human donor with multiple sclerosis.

CDR3 amino acids: CSALIDTRRGNEQFF. CDR3 sequence (DNA): TGCAGTGCCCTAATAGACACTCGGAGGGGCAATGAGCAGTTCTTC. The V call is TRBV20-1, the J call TRBJ2-1, with D possibly matching TRBD2 (6 bases). The V end was cut by 6 bases, the J end by 6 bases, with 21 bases between. In germline, CDR1 is DFQATT, CDR2 SNEGSKA (reference sequence). The CDR3 runs to 15 residues.

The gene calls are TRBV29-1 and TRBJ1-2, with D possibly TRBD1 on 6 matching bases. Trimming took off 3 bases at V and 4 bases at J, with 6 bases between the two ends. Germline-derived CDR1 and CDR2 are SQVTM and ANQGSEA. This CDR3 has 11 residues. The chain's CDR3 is CSVEGAYGYTF. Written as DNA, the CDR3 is TGCAGCGTTGAGGGGGCCTATGGCTACACCTTC.

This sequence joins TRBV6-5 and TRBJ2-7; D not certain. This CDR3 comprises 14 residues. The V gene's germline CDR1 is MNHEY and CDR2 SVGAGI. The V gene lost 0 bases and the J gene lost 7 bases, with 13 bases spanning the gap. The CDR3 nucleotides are TGTGCCAGCAGTTACTCGGTGCCTCCTAGTGAGCAGTACGTC. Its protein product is CASSYSVPPSEQYV.

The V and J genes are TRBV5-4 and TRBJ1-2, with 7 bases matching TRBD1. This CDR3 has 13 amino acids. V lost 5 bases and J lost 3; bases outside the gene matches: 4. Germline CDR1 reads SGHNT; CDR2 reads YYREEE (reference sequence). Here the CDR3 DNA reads TGTGCCAGCAGATCCGGGACAGACTATGGCTACACCTTC. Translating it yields CASRSGTDYGYTF.

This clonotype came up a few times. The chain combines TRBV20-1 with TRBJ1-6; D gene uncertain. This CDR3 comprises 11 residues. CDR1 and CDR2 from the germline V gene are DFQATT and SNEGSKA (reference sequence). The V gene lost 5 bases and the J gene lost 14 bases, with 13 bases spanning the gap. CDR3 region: CSAPDGPTLHF. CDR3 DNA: TGCAGTGCTCCGGACGGACCCACCCTCCACTTT.

The CDR3 DNA sequence: TGTGCCAGCAGCCAGCCCACAGATACGCAGTATTTT. It codes for CASSQPTDTQYF. The chain carries TRBV3-1 and TRBJ2-3; D gene unclear. The CDR3 has 12 residues. Trimming pared 3 bases from V and 2 bases from J, leaving 3 bases between. CDR1 is LGHDT, CDR2 YNNKEL, per germline (reference sequence).

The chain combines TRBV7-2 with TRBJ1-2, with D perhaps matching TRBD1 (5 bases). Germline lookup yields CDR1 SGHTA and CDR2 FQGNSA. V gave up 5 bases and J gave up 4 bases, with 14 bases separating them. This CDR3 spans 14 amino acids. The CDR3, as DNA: TGTGCCAGCAGCCCCACGGGGCTCGGCTATGGCTACACCTTC. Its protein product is CASSPTGLGYGYTF.

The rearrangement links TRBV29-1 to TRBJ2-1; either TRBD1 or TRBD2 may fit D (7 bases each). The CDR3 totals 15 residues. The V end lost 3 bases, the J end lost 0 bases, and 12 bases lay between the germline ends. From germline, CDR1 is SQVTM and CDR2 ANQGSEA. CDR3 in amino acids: CSVDGGTVSYNEQFF. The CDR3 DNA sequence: TGCAGCGTTGACGGGGGGACAGTCTCCTACAATGAGCAGTTCTTC.

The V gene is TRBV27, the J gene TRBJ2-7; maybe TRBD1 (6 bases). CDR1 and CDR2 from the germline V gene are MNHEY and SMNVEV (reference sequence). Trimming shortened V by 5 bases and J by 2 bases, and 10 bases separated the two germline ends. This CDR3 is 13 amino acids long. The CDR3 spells CASSRGQTYEQYF. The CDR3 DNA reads TGTGCCAGCAGTCGTGGACAGACCTACGAGCAGTACTTC.

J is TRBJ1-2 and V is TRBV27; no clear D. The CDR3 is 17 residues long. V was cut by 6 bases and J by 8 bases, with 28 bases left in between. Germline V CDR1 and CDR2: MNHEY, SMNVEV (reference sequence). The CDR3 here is CASSSSANPPTPFGYTF. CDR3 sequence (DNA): TGTGCCAGCAGCTCTTCCGCTAACCCTCCGACACCGTTCGGCTACACCTTC.

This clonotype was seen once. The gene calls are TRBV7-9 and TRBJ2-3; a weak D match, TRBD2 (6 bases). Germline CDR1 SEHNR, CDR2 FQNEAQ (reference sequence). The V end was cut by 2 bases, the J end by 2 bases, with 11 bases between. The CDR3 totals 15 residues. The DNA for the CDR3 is TGTGCCAGCAGCTTATGGCGGGGATTCACAGATACGCAGTATTTT. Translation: CASSLWRGFTDTQYF.

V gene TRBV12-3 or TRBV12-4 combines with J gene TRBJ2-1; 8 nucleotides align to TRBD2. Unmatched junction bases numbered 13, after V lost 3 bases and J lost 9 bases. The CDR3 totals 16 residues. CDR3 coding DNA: TGTGCCAGCAGTTTCCCCCCTGAGCGGGGGAAGATTGAGCAGTTCTTC. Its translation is CASSFPPERGKIEQFF.

Here the CDR3 reads CSVEDPDSYEQYF. CDR3 sequence (DNA): TGCAGCGTTGAAGACCCCGACTCCTACGAGCAGTACTTC. J is TRBJ2-7 and V is TRBV29-1; D gene unclear. This CDR3 contains 13 residues. Trimming took off 0 bases at V and 0 bases at J, with 6 bases between the two ends. Germline V gene data show CDR1 as SQVTM and CDR2 as ANQGSEA.

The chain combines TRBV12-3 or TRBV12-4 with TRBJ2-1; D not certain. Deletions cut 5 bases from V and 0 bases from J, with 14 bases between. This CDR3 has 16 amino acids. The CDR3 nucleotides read TGTGCCAGCAGTAAGCTTCCCTCCAGCTCCTACAATGAGCAGTTCTTC. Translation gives CASSKLPSSSYNEQFF.

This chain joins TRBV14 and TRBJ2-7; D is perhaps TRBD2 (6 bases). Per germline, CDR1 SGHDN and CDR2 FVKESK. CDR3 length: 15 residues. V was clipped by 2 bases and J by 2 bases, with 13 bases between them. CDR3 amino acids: CASSQSREAPYEQYV. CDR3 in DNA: TGTGCCAGCAGCCAATCCAGGGAGGCTCCCTACGAGCAGTACGTC.

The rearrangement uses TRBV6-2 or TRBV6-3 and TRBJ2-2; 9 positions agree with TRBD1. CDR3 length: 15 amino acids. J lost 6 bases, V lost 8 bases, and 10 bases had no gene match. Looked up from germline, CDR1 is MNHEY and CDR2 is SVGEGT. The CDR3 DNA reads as TGTGCCAGCCTCAGGTGGGGACAGGGCGCCGGGGAGCTGTTTTTT. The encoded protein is CASLRWGQGAGELFF.

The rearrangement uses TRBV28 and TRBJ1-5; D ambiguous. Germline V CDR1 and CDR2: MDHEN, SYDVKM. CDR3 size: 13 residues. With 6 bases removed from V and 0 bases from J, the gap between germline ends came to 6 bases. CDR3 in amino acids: CASRLYSNQPQHF. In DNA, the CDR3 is TGTGCCAGCAGGCTCTATAGCAATCAGCCCCAGCATTTT.

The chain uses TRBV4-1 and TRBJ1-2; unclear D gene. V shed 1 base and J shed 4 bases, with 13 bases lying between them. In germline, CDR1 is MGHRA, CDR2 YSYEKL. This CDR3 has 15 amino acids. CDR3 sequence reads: CASSQVGNWGYGYTF. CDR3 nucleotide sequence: TGCGCCAGCAGCCAAGTGGGGAATTGGGGCTATGGCTACACCTTC.

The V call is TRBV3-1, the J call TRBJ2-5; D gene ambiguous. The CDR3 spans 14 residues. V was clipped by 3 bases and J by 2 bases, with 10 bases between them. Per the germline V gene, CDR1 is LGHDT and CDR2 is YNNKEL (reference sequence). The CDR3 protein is CASSHPGYQETQYF. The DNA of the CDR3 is TGTGCCAGCAGCCACCCGGGCTATCAAGAGACCCAGTACTTC.